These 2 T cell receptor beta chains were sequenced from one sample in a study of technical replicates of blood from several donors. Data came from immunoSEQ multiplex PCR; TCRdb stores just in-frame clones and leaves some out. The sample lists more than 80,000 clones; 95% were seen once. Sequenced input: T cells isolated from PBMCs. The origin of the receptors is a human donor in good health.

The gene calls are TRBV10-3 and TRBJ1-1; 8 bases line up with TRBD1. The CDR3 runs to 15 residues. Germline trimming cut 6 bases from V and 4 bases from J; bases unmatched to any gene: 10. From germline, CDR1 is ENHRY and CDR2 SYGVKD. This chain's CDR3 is CAIRVGQGYLTEAFF. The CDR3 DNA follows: TGTGCCATCAGGGTTGGACAGGGCTATCTCACTGAAGCTTTCTTT.

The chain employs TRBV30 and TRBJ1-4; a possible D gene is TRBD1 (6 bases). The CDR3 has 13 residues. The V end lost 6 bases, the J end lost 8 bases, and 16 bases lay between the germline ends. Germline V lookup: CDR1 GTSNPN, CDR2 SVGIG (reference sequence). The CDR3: CACEQGLREKLFF. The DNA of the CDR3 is TGTGCCTGCGAGCAGGGGCTCCGAGAAAAACTGTTTTTT.